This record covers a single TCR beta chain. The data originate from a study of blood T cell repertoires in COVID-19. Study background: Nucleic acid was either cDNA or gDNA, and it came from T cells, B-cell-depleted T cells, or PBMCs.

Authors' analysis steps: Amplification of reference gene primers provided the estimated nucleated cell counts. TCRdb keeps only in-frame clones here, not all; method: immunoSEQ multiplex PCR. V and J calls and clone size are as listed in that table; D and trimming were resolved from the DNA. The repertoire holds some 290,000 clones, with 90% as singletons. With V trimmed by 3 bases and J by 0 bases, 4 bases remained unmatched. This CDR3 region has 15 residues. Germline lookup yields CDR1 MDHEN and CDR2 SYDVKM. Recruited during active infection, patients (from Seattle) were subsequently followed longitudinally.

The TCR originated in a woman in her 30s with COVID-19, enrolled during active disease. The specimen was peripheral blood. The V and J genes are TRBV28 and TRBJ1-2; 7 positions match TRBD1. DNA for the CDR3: TGTGCCAGCAGTTTCGGGGACAGAACTAACTATGGCTACACCTTC. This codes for CASSFGDRTNYGYTF.